This entry concerns a single T cell receptor beta chain. These data originate in a study of T cell changes during pregnancy in multiple sclerosis. Trimming removed 2 bases from V and 6 bases from J; junction bases left unmatched: 4. The CDR3 is 14 amino acids. From germline, CDR1 is SGHDT and CDR2 YYEEEE. Some clones are missing from TCRdb's copy, which holds only in-frame ones; the method was immunoSEQ multiplex PCR. The data contain 90,000 to 100,000 clones, 92% of them seen just once; the ten biggest clones take up roughly 2.1%. V is TRBV5-6 and J is TRBJ2-3, with 9 bases fitting TRBD1. The source of this sequence is a female donor in good health, enrolled as a control in a pregnancy study. The sequencing here drew on peripheral blood, taken after pregnancy. The CDR3 loop reads CASSFGTGSDTQYF. CDR3 sequence (DNA): TGTGCCAGCAGCTTCGGGACAGGGTCTGATACGCAGTATTTT.